This T cell receptor beta chain was sequenced in a study of control samples from healthy donors and cancer patients (dated by TCRdb to 2020 to 2022). For this clone: There is no known antigen for this receptor. The record has no base qualities; no much larger clone is one base away.

The method behind the library was the immunoSEQ multiplex PCR assay. Held by TCRdb, this immuneACCESS table contains in-frame sequences only and omits some clones. Under half of the omission traces to an unresolved V gene where checked; the cause of the rest is unknown. A total of 65,000 to 90,000 clones appear in this sample, about nine tenths of them only once. Jointly, the top ten make up around a tenth of the sample. Trimmed from V: 5 bases; trimmed from J: 6 bases; junction bases lacking a gene match: 11. From the cysteine through the phenylalanine, the CDR3 covers 17 amino acids. Only the CDR3 DNA is retained, 51 bases long and in frame from the first base. CDR1 SGHTA and CDR2 FQGNSA were looked up in the germline V gene.

This sequence uses TRBV7-2 and TRBJ2-1; 12 central bases correspond to TRBD2. The source material was PBMCs. This sequence originates from a woman aged 50 to 65 with colorectal cancer. Here the CDR3 is given as CASSPQLTSGGRNEQFF. The nucleotides read TGTGCCAGCAGCCCCCAGCTAACTAGCGGGGGGCGCAATGAGCAGTTCTTC. With the rest looked up from the reference TRBV7-2 and TRBJ2-1 genes rather than sequenced, the full variable domain is GAGVSQSPSNKVTEKGKDVELRCDPISGHTALYWYRQSLGQGLEFLIYFQGNSAPDKSGLPSDRFSAERTGGSVSTLTIQRTQQEDSAVYLCASSPQLTSGGRNEQFFGPGTRLTVL.